Listed below are T cell receptor beta chains from one sample, sequenced in a study of T-cell memory formation after mild COVID-19. TCRdb reprocessed the 5' RACE reads via MiXCR and lists one record per CDR3 protein. The table shows hundreds of thousands of distinct CDR3 sequences, with about 20% occurring only once. Sequencing was done on a sample of PBMCs or a T cell subset sorted from them (not recorded which). Receptors were obtained from an adult woman who had mild COVID-19 (a few samples of this study predate the infection). Cell type and time point are not known. Each CDR3 is given with its conserved first and last residue. A D gene is named only where the DNA matches it firmly. Clone size, where shown, is once, few, many, or a class for clones that have expanded.

V gene	CDR3 length	D gene	J gene	clone size	CDR3 DNA	CDR3 protein
TRBV19	14	TRBD1	TRBJ2-3	-	TGTGCCAGTAGTATGGACAGGGGGAGAGATACGCAGTATTTT	CASSMDRGRDTQYF
TRBV12-3/TRBV12-4	14	-	TRBJ1-4	-	TGTGCCAGCAGTTTTCGGCGGCTCGATGAAAAACTGTTTTTT	CASSFRRLDEKLFF
TRBV7-9	16	-	TRBJ2-3	-	TGTGCCAGCAGCGCGCTCCGTGGGGCCACCACAGATACGCAGTATTTT	CASSALRGATTDTQYF
TRBV30	18	TRBD2	TRBJ2-7	-	TGTGCCTGGAGATCAGGGAGTCTAGCGGGAGGGCCTCGGCACGAGCAGTACTTC	CAWRSGSLAGGPRHEQYF
TRBV7-3	21	TRBD2	TRBJ2-2	-	TGTGCCAGCAGCTCGCCTGACTCTAGCGGGAGGGCCTCGGATAACACCGGGGAGCTGTTTTTT	CASSSPDSSGRASDNTGELFF
TRBV20-1	19	TRBD2	TRBJ2-7	few	TGCAGTGCGAGGACGTGGGCTAGCGGGGGGGGAGAAAGCTCCTACGAGCAGTACTTC	CSARTWASGGGESSYEQYF
TRBV29-1	15	TRBD2	TRBJ2-3	-	TGCAGCGGTGAAATTGGGACTATCGGCACAGATACGCAGTATTTT	CSGEIGTIGTDTQYF
TRBV7-9	16	TRBD1	TRBJ2-3	-	TGTGCCAGCAGCATCCCCCGGGACAGGGGGACAGATACGCAGTATTTT	CASSIPRDRGTDTQYF
TRBV15	15	-	TRBJ2-5	-	TGTGCCACCAGCAGAGATCCGGGTTCACAAGAGACCCAGTACTTC	CATSRDPGSQETQYF
TRBV7-9	14	-	TRBJ1-1	few	TGTGCCAGCAGCTCGGGACACAAGAACACTGAAGCTTTCTTT	CASSSGHKNTEAFF
TRBV9	17	-	TRBJ2-1	once	TGTGCCAGCAGCGTAGACGAGCGGGCACACTCCTACAATGAGCAGTTCTTC	CASSVDERAHSYNEQFF
TRBV24-1	11	-	TRBJ2-1	-	TGTGCCACGGGACTTGTCAATGAGCAGTTCTTC	CATGLVNEQFF
TRBV7-2	15	TRBD2	TRBJ2-7	many	TGTGCCAGCAGCTCACTAGCGGGATGGTACTACGAGCAGTACTTC	CASSSLAGWYYEQYF
TRBV6-1	15	-	TRBJ1-6	few	TGTGCCAGCAGTGAAGCGACGGGTTATAATTCACCCCTCCACTTT	CASSEATGYNSPLHF
TRBV29-1	16	TRBD2	TRBJ2-7	-	TGCAGCGTTGGAAAGGGACTAGCGGGAGGCGCCTACGAGCAGTACTTC	CSVGKGLAGGAYEQYF
TRBV19	13	TRBD1	TRBJ2-7	few	TGTGCCAGTAGTATAACAGGGGCGCACGAGCAGTACTTC	CASSITGAHEQYF
TRBV4-1	19	TRBD2	TRBJ2-7	-	TGCGCCAGCAGCCCCCTCGGGAAGGCTAGCGGGCAGAGCTCCTACGAGCAGTACTTC	CASSPLGKASGQSSYEQYF
TRBV24-1	17	-	TRBJ2-1	few	TGTGCCACCAGTGATCTAGCCTTAGGACACTCCTACAATGAGCAGTTCTTC	CATSDLALGHSYNEQFF
TRBV5-1	15	-	TRBJ1-5	-	TGCGCCAGCAGCTACAACGGACAACAGAATCAGCCCCAGCATTTT	CASSYNGQQNQPQHF
TRBV10-3	13	-	TRBJ1-5	-	TGTGCCATCAGTAGGGGTGACAATCAGCCCCAGCATTTT	CAISRGDNQPQHF
TRBV27	13	-	TRBJ2-1	-	TGTGCCAGCAGTTTATCCACGTACAATGAGCAGTTCTTC	CASSLSTYNEQFF
TRBV7-3	15	TRBD1	TRBJ2-1	many	TGTGCCAGCAGCTCGGGACAGGGAAACTACAATGAGCAGTTCTTC	CASSSGQGNYNEQFF
TRBV12-3/TRBV12-4	13	TRBD1	TRBJ2-3	once	TGTGCCAGCAGTTATACAGGGGAAGATACGCAGTATTTT	CASSYTGEDTQYF
TRBV12-3/TRBV12-4	12	-	TRBJ2-1	-	TGTGTCTCGGGGCAGTCCTACAATGAGCAGTTCTTC	CVSGQSYNEQFF
TRBV15	15	TRBD1	TRBJ1-2	-	TGTGCCACCAGCAGAGGCAAGGGGGCGGACTATGGCTACACCTTC	CATSRGKGADYGYTF
TRBV11-2	17	-	TRBJ2-7	-	TGTGCCAGCAGCTTTCAACAGCCCGGGTCCACACCGGGAGAGCAGTACTTC	CASSFQQPGSTPGEQYF
TRBV29-1	13	-	TRBJ1-4	-	TGCAGCGTTGAACTGACTACCGGCGAAAAACTGTTTTTT	CSVELTTGEKLFF
TRBV11-2	18	TRBD2	TRBJ2-3	few	TGTGCCAGCAGCTTAGATTCTTTTAGCGGGGGGGCCGGAGATACGCAGTATTTT	CASSLDSFSGGAGDTQYF
TRBV7-9	16	TRBD2	TRBJ2-1	-	TGTGCCAGCAGCTTATCCCGGACTAGCGGATACAATGAGCAGTTCTTC	CASSLSRTSGYNEQFF
TRBV25-1	21	TRBD2	TRBJ2-3	many	TGTGCCAGCAGTGAGGGCCGGACTCGGGGAGGACTAGCGACAAGCACAGATACGCAGTATTTT	CASSEGRTRGGLATSTDTQYF
TRBV5-1	16	-	TRBJ2-7	-	TGCGCCAGCAGCTTTGATAACAGGGTGGGCTCCTACGAGCAGTACTTC	CASSFDNRVGSYEQYF
TRBV7-9	16	-	TRBJ2-3	few	TGTGCCAGCAGGGGACAATCAGCGGGACGGGAAGATACGCAGTATTTT	CASRGQSAGREDTQYF
TRBV7-9	15	TRBD2	TRBJ2-2	few	TGTGCCAGCAGCGTCGGGGGGGCAGACACCGGGGAGCTGTTTTTT	CASSVGGADTGELFF